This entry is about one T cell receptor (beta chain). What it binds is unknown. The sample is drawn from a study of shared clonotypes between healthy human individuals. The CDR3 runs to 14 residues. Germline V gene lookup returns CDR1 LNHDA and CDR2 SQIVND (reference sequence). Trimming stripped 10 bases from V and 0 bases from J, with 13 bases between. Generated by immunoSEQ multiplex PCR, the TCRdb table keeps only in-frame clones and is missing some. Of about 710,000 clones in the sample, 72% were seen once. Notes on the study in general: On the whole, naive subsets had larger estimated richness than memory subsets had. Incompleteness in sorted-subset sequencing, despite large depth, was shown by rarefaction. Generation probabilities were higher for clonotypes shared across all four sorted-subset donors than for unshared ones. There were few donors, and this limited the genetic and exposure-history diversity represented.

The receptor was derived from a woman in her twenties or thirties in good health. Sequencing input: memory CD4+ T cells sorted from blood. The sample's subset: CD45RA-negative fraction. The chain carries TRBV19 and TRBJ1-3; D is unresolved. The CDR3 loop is CATGDGASGNTIYF. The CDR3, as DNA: TGTGCCACCGGAGACGGAGCCTCTGGAAACACCATATATTTT.